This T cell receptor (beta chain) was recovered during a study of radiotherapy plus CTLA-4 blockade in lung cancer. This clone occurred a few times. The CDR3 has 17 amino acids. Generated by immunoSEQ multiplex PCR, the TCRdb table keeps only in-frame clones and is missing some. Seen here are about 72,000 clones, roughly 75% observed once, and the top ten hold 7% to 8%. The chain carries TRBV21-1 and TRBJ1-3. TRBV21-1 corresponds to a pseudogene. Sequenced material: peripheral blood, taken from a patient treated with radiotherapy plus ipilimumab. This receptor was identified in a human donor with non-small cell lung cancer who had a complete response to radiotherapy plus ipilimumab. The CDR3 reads CASSKVVRKLAGNTIYF. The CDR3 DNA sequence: TGTGCCAGCAGCAAAGTAGTCCGTAAGTTGGCAGGAAACACCATATATTTT.